The clone carrying this T cell receptor beta chain showed up just once. Its antigen remains unknown. The data belong to a study of T cell responses to AZD1222 COVID-19 vaccine. Study outcomes and limitations: CD4 TCRs linked to vaccination spanned spike, dominating at 160-218 and 743-854. Reportedly, nearly half the spike-specific TCRs target unmutated variant regions.

TCRdb keeps only in-frame clones here, not all; method: immunoSEQ multiplex PCR. This sample has nearly 110,000 clones, with under 95% found just once. This clonotype was obtained from an adult in good health. This specimen was peripheral blood, taken on day 0 of AZD1222 vaccination.

The CDR3 DNA follows: TGTGCCAGCGGCGATGGACTGACCAATTCACCCCTCCACTTT. Encoded protein: CASGDGLTNSPLHF. The chain uses TRBV3-1 (or the pseudogene TRBV3-2) and TRBJ1-6; D gene ambiguous. The germline V and J ends were trimmed by 8 bases and 7 bases, with 15 bases remaining between them. CDR3 size: 14 residues. Germline loops: CDR1 LGHDT, CDR2 YNNKEL (reference sequence).